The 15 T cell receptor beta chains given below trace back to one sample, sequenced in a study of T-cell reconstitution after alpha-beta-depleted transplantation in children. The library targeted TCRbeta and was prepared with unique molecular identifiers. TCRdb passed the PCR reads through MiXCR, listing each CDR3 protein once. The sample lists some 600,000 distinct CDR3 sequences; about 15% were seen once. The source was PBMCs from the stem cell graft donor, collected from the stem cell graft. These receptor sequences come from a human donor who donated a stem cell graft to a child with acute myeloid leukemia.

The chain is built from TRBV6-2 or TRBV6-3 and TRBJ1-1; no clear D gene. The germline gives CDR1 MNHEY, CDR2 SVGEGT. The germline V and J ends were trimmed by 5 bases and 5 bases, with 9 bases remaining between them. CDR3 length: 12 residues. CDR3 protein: CASSQGMTEAFF. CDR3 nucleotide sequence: TGTGCCAGCAGTCAAGGGATGACTGAAGCTTTCTTT.

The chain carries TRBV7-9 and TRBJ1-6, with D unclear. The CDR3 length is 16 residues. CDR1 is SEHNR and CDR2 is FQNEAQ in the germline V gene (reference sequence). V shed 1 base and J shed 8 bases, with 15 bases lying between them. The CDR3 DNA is TGTGCCAGCAGCTTAGTACCAGGAAACGGCGATTCACCCCTCCACTTT. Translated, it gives CASSLVPGNGDSPLHF.

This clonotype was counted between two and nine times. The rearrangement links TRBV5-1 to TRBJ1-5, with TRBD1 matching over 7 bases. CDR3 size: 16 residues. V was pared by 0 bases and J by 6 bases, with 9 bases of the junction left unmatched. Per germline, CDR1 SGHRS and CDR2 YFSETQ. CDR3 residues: CASSLGDRVPSQPQHF. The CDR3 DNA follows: TGCGCCAGCAGCTTGGGAGACAGGGTCCCAAGTCAGCCCCAGCATTTT.

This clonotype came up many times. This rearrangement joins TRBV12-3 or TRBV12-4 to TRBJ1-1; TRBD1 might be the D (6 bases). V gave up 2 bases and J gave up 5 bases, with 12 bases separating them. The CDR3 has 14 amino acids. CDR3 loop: CASSLNTGSTEAFF. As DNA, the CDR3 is TGTGCCAGCAGTTTAAACACAGGGTCGACTGAAGCTTTCTTT.

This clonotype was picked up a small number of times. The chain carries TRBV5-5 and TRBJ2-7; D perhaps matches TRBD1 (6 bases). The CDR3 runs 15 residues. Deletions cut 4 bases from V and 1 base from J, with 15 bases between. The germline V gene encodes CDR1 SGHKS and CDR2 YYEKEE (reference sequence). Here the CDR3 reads CASSLSGTPSYEQYF. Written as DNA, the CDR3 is TGTGCCAGCAGCCTTTCCGGGACACCTTCCTACGAGCAGTACTTC.

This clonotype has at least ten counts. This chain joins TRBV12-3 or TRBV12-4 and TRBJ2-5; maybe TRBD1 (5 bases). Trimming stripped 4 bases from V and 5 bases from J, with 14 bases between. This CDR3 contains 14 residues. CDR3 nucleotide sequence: TGTGCCAGCAGTTCGCGACAGCAAGGGGAGACCCAGTACTTC. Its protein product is CASSSRQQGETQYF.

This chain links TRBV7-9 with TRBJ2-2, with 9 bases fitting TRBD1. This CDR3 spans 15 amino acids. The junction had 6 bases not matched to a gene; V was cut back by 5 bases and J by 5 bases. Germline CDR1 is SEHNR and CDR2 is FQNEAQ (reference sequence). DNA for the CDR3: TGTGCCAGCAGCCGGGACAGGGTTGGTACCGGGGAGCTGTTTTTT. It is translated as CASSRDRVGTGELFF.

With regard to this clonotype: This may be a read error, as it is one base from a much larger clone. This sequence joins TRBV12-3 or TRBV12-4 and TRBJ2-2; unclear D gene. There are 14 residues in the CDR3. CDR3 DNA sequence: TGTGCCAGCAGTTTAGGCAGCTCCACCTGGGAGCTGTTTTTT. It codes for CASSLGSSTWELFF.

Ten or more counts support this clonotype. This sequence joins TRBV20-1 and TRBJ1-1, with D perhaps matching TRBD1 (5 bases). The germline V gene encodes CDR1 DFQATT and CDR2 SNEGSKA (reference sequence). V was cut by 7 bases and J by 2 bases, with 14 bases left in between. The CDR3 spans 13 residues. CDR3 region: CSGERDPNTEAFF. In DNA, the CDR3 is TGCAGTGGGGAGAGGGACCCAAACACTGAAGCTTTCTTT.

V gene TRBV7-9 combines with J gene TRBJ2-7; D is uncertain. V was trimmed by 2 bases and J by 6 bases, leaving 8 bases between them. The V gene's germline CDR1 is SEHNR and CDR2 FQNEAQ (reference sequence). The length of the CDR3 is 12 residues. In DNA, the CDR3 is TGTGCCAGCAGCTTAACCGTCAGCGAGCAGTACTTC. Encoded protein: CASSLTVSEQYF.

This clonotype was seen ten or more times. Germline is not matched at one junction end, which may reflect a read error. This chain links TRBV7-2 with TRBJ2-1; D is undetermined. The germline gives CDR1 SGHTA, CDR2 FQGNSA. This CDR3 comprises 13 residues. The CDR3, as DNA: TGTGCCAGCAGTTTAGTCCCCTACAATGAGCAGTTCTTC. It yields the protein CASSLVPYNEQFF. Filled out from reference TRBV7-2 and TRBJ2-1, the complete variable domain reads GAGVSQSPSNKVTEKGKDVELRCDPISGHTALYWYRQSLGQGLEFLIYFQGNSAPDKSGLPSDRFSAERTGGSVSTLTIQRTQQEDSAVYLCASSLVPYNEQFFGPGTRLTVL.

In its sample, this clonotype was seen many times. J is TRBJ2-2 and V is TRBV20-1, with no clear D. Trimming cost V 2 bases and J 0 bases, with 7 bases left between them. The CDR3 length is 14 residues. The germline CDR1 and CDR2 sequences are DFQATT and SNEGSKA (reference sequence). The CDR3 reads CSARKETNTGELFF. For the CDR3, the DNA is TGCAGTGCTAGAAAGGAGACGAACACCGGGGAGCTGTTTTTT.

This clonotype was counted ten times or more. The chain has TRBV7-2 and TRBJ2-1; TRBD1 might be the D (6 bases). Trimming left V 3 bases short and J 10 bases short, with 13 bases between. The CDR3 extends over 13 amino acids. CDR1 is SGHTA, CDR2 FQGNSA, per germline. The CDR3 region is CASSFPGDGEQFF. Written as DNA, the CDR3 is TGTGCCAGCAGCTTTCCAGGGGATGGGGAGCAGTTCTTC.

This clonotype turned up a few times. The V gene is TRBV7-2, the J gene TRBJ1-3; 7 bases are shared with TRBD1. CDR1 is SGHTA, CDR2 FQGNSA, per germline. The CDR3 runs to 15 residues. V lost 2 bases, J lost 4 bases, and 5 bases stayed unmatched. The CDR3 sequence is CASSLTGQSGNTIYF. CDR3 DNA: TGTGCCAGCAGCTTAACGGGACAGTCCGGAAACACCATATATTTT.

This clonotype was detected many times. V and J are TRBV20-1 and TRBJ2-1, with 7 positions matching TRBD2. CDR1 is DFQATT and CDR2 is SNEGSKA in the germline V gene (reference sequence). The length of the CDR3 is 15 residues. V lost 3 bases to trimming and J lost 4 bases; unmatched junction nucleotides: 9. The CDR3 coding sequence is TGCAGTGCTAGTAAGGCTAGCGGAGCGTACAATGAGCAGTTCTTC. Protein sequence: CSASKASGAYNEQFF.